Below, one TCR beta chain is given with its context. This specimen comes from a study of blood T cell repertoires in COVID-19. As originally analysed: Using reference gene primer amplification, nucleated cell counts were estimated. Sequencing was performed with immunoSEQ multiplex PCR; in TCRdb, only in-frame clones are kept and a portion is missing. That table is the source of V, J and clone size, and D and trimming were worked out from the DNA. The table lists approximately 470,000 clones, roughly 87% of them singletons. CDR1 is MNHEY, CDR2 SMNVEV, per germline (reference sequence). V dropped 3 bases and J dropped 0 bases, with 14 bases sitting between them. This CDR3 spans 16 amino acids.

Sample: PBMCs or T cells enriched from blood (not recorded which). This clonotype originated in a woman aged 18-35 years who had recovered from COVID-19. The V gene is TRBV27, the J gene TRBJ1-1; no firm D call. The CDR3 loop reads CASSLDRGGMNTEAFF. In DNA form, the CDR3 reads TGTGCCAGCAGTTTGGACCGGGGAGGGATGAACACTGAAGCTTTCTTT.